These 12 T cell receptor beta chains were all obtained from the same sample, sequenced in a study of human T cells and chemical hapten exposure. TCRdb reanalysed the RACE reads using MiXCR and keeps one entry per CDR3 protein. The repertoire holds about 140,000 distinct CDR3 sequences, with about an eighth as singletons. Time point specified: patch test 2, 6 weeks after DPC sensitization. The treatment here: therapeutic diphenylcyclopropenone sensitization with weekly scalp DPC. Sequencing was performed on whole blood, taken in connection with sensitization to the hapten diphenylcyclopropenone (DPC). The source of these receptors is a woman aged 45 to 65 with alopecia areata. Some clones in this sample may be carry-over from other donors' samples.

The chain combines TRBV5-4 with TRBJ2-7, with D unclear. The CDR3 has 12 residues. Germline CDR1 is SGHNT and CDR2 is YYREEE (reference sequence). Trimming stripped 4 bases from V and 4 bases from J, with 9 bases between. DNA of the CDR3: TGTGCCAGCAGCATCGATGAGTACGAGCAGTACTTC. Translation: CASSIDEYEQYF.

In its sample, this clonotype was seen many times. The V gene is TRBV7-9, the J gene TRBJ2-3; D is possibly TRBD1 (5 bases). Germline lookup yields CDR1 SEHNR and CDR2 FQNEAQ (reference sequence). CDR3 length equals 11 residues. Trimming shortened V by 7 bases and J by 6 bases, and 8 bases separated the two germline ends. The CDR3 DNA sequence: TGTGCCAGCACCGACAGCGATACGCAGTATTTT. Translated: CASTDSDTQYF. Filled out from reference TRBV7-9 and TRBJ2-3, the complete variable domain reads DTGVSQNPRHKITKRGQNVTFRCDPISEHNRLYWYRQTLGQGPEFLTYFQNEAQLEKSRLLSDRFSAERPKGSFSTLEIQRTEQGDSAMYLCASTDSDTQYFGPGTRLTVL.

The CDR3 DNA reads TGTGCCAGCTCACCAGGTTACAGGAACACTGAAGCTTTCTTT. It codes for CASSPGYRNTEAFF. The chain carries TRBV18 and TRBJ1-1, with D unclear. V was trimmed by 2 bases and J by 1 base, leaving 8 bases between them. The CDR3 spans 14 residues. CDR1 is KGHSH and CDR2 is LQKENI in the germline V gene.

There are a few counts of this clonotype. The gene calls are TRBV12-3 or TRBV12-4 and TRBJ2-2, with a tentative D call TRBD1 (5 bases). V lost 5 bases to trimming and J lost 4 bases, with 14 bases between them. This CDR3 region has 15 residues. The CDR3 spells CASSPLTAFTGELFF. CDR3 DNA sequence: TGTGCCAGCAGTCCCCTGACAGCTTTCACCGGGGAGCTGTTTTTT.

Worth noting for this clonotype: A much larger clone lies one base from this, so it may be a read error. V and J are TRBV7-2 and TRBJ2-1; 8 nucleotides agree with TRBD2. Per germline, CDR1 SGHTA and CDR2 FQGNSA. The CDR3 extends over 16 amino acids. Trimming at V came to 4 bases and at J to 4 bases, leaving 9 bases not matched to a gene. The CDR3 is CTSSSGTSRVYNEQFF. The CDR3, as DNA: TGTACCAGCAGCTCCGGGACTAGTAGGGTATACAATGAGCAGTTCTTC.

The V and J genes are TRBV2 and TRBJ2-7; 7 bases fit TRBD2. CDR1 and CDR2 from the germline V gene are SNHLY and FYNNEI. V was pared by 5 bases and J by 3 bases, with 4 bases of the junction left unmatched. This CDR3 comprises 13 residues. The CDR3 DNA reads as TGTGCCAGCAGTCCCGGGACTAACTACGAGCAGTACTTC. The encoded protein is CASSPGTNYEQYF.

The rearrangement uses TRBV5-1 and TRBJ1-4; D gene ambiguous. The germline gives CDR1 SGHRS, CDR2 YFSETQ. V was clipped by 4 bases and J by 4 bases, with 11 bases between them. There are 14 residues in the CDR3. The CDR3 sequence is CASSLGRINEKLFF. The CDR3 bases are TGCGCCAGCAGCCTCGGACGGATTAATGAAAAACTGTTTTTT.

The rearrangement joins TRBV5-1 to TRBJ2-3, with D unclear. The CDR3 is made up of 14 amino acids. Trimming stripped 4 bases from V and 3 bases from J, with 12 bases between. Germline V gene lookup returns CDR1 SGHRS and CDR2 YFSETQ. CDR3 nucleotide sequence: TGCGCCAGCAGCGGCGGTCAGAGAACAGATACGCAGTATTTT. Its protein is CASSGGQRTDTQYF.

This sequence joins TRBV7-3 and TRBJ2-3, with D perhaps matching TRBD2 (5 bases). Trimming took 3 bases from V and 1 from J, leaving 14 bases between them. CDR1 and CDR2 (germline): SGHTA, FQGTGA. The CDR3 is 16 residues long. The CDR3 reads CASSLESPGGTDTQYF. In DNA, the CDR3 is TGTGCCAGCAGCTTGGAGTCCCCCGGGGGCACAGATACGCAGTATTTT.

This rearrangement joins TRBV28 to TRBJ1-1; D unclear. V was cut by 4 bases and J by 1 base, with 10 bases left in between. The germline V gene encodes CDR1 MDHEN and CDR2 SYDVKM. This CDR3 region has 14 residues. The CDR3 DNA is TGTGCCAGCAGTTCCTTGGGCAGGAACACTGAAGCTTTCTTT. Protein: CASSSLGRNTEAFF.

This clonotype has ten or more counts. The chain links TRBV11-1 to TRBJ2-1, with a possible D match to TRBD2 (6 bases). Germline values: CDR1 SGHAT, CDR2 FQDESV (reference sequence). The V end lost 1 base, the J end lost 7 bases, and 17 bases lay between the germline ends. The CDR3 runs 16 residues. The CDR3 loop is CASSLVALARGNEQFF. CDR3 bases: TGTGCCAGCAGCTTAGTGGCACTAGCCCGGGGGAATGAGCAGTTCTTC.

This chain connects TRBV27 to TRBJ2-7; unclear D gene. CDR3 length: 13 amino acids. From germline, CDR1 is MNHEY and CDR2 SMNVEV (reference sequence). V gave up 6 bases and J gave up 2 bases, with 11 bases separating them. The CDR3 DNA is TGTGCCAGCAGACTGGACGGAGCCTACGAGCAGTACTTC. Its protein is CASRLDGAYEQYF.